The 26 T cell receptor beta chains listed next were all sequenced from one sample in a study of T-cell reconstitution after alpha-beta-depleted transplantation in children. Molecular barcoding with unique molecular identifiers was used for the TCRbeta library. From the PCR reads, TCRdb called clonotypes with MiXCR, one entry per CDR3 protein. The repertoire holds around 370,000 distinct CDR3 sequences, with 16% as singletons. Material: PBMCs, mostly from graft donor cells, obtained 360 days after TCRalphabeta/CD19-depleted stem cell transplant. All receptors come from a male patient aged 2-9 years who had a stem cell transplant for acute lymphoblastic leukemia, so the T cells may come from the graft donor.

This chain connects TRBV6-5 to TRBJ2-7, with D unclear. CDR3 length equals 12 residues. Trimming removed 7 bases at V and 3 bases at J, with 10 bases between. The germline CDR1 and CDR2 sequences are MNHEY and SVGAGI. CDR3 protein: CASNSANYEQYF. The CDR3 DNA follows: TGTGCCAGCAATTCGGCAAACTACGAGCAGTACTTC.

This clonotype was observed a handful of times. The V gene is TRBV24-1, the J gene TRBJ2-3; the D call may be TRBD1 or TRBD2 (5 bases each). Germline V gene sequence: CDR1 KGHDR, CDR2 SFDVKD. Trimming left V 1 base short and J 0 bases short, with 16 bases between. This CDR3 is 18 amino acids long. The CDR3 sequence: CATSDFWGGHSSTDTQYF. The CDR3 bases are TGTGCCACCAGTGATTTCTGGGGCGGGCATAGCAGCACAGATACGCAGTATTTT.

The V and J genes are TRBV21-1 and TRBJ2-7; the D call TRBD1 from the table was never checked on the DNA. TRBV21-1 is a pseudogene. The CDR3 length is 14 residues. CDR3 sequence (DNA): TGTGCCAGCAGCAAAGGGGACAGGTTGAGCGAGCAGTACTTC. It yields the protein CASSKGDRLSEQYF.

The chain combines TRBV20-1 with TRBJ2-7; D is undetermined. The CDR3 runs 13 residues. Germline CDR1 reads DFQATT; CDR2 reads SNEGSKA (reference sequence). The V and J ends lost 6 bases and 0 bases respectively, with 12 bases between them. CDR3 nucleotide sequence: TGCAGTGCCCTAGATAGGAGCTCCTACGAGCAGTACTTC. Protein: CSALDRSSYEQYF.

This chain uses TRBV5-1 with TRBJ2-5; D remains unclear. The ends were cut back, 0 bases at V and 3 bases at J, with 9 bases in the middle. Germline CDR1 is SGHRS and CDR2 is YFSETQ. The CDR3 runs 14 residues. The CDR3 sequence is CASSLEFVEETQYF. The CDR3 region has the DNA TGCGCCAGCAGCTTGGAATTTGTAGAAGAGACCCAGTACTTC.

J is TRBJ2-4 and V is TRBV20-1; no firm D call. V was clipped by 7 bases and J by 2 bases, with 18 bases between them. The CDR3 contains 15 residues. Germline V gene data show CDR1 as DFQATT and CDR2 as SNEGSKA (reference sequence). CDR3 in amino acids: CSVVEPTPPKNIQYF. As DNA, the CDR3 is TGCAGTGTAGTGGAACCCACGCCACCCAAAAACATTCAGTACTTC.

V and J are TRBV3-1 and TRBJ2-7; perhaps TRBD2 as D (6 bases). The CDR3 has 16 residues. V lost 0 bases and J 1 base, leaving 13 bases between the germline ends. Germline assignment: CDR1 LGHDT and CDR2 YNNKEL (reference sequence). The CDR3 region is CASSQDLASASYEQYF. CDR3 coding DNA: TGTGCCAGCAGCCAAGATCTTGCTAGCGCGTCCTACGAGCAGTACTTC.

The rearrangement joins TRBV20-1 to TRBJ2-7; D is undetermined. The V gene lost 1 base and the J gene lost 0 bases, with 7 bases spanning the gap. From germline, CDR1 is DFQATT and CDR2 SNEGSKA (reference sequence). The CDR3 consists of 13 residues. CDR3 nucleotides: TGCAGTGCTAGAGCGCGGAGCTCCTACGAGCAGTACTTC. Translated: CSARARSSYEQYF.

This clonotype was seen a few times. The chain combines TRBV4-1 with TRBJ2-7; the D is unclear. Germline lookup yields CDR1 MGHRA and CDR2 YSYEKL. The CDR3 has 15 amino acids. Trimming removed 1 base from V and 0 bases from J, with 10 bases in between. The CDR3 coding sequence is TGCGCCAGCAGCCAAGTTGGGCTTAGCTCCTACGAGCAGTACTTC. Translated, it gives CASSQVGLSSYEQYF.

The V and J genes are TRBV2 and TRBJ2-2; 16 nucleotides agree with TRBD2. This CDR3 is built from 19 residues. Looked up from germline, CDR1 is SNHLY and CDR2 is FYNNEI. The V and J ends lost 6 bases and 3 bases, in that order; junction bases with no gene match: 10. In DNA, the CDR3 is TGTGCCAGCAGCTCTCCCGCGGGACTAGCGGGAGGGTACACCGGGGAGCTGTTTTTT. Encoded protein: CASSSPAGLAGGYTGELFF.

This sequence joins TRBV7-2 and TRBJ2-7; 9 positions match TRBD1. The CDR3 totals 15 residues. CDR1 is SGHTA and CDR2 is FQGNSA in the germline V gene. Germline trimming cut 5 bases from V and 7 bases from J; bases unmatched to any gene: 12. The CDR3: CASSLTGGPGGEQYF. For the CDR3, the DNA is TGTGCCAGCAGCCTGACAGGGGGTCCCGGCGGGGAGCAGTACTTC.

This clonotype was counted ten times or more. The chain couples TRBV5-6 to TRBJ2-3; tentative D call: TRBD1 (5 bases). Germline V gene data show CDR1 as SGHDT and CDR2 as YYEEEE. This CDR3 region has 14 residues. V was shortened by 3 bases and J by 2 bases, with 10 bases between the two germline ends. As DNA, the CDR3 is TGTGCCAGCAGCTCTCTGACAGTCACAGATACGCAGTATTTT. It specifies CASSSLTVTDTQYF.

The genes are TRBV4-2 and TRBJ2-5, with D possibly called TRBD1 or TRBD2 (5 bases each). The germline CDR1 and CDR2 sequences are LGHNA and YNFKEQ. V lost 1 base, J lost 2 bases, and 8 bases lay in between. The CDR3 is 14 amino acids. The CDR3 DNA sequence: TGTGCCAGCAGCCAAGGAGGGGCACAAGAGACCCAGTACTTC. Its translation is CASSQGGAQETQYF.

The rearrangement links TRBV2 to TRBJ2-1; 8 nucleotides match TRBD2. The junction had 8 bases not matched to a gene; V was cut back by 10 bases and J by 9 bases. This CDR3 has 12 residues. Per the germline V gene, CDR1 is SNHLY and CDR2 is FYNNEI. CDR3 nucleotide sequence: TGTGCCACTCTAGCGGGTGATCGTGAGCAGTTCTTC. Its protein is CATLAGDREQFF.

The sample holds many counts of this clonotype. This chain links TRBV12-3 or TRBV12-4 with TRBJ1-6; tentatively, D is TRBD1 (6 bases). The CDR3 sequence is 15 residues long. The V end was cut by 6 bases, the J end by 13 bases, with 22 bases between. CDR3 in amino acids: CASSLRGDRRGPLHF. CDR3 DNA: TGTGCCAGCAGCCTAAGGGGAGACCGAAGGGGGCCCCTCCACTTT.

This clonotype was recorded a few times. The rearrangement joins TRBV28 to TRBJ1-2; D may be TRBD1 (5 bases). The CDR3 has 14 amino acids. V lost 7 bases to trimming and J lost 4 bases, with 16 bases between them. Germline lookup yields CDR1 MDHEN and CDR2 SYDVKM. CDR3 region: CASTLGGTGYGYTF. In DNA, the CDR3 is TGTGCCAGCACCCTTGGGGGAACGGGCTATGGCTACACCTTC.

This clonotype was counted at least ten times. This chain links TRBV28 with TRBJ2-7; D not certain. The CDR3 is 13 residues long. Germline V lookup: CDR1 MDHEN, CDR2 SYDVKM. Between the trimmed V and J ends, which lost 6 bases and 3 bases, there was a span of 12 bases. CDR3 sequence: CASREGGRYEQYF. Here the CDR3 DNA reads TGTGCCAGCAGGGAAGGTGGCCGCTACGAGCAGTACTTC.

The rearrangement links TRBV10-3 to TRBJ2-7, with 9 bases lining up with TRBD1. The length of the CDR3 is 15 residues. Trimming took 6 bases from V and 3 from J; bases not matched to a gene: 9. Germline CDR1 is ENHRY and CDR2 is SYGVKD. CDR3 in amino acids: CAIRAFGQGSYEQYF. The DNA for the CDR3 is TGTGCCATCAGAGCCTTCGGACAGGGGAGCTACGAGCAGTACTTC.

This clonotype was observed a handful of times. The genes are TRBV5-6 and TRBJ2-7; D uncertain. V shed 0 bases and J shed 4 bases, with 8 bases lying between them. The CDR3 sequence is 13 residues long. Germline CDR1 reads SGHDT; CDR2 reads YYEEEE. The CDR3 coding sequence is TGTGCCAGCAGCTTGGATTCTTTATACGAGCAGTACTTC. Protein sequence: CASSLDSLYEQYF.

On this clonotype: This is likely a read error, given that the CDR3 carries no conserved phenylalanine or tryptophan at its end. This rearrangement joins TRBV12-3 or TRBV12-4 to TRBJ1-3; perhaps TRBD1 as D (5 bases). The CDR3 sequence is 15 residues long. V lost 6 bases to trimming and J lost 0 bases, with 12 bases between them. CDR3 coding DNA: TGTGCCAGCAGACCCCGACAGTTCTCTGGAAACACCATATATTAT. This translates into CASRPRQFSGNTIYY.

The CDR3: CASSLAPHSYEQYF. DNA for the CDR3: TGTGCCAGCAGCTTAGCCCCCCATTCCTACGAGCAGTACTTC. V is TRBV7-9 and J is TRBJ2-7; D gene ambiguous. This CDR3 has 14 amino acids. V lost 0 bases and J 1 base, leaving 7 bases between the germline ends. The V gene's germline CDR1 is SEHNR and CDR2 FQNEAQ (reference sequence).

The chain's CDR3 is CASSLLGGLGSSDTQYF. The CDR3, as DNA: TGTGCCAGCAGTTTATTGGGGGGTTTGGGCTCGTCAGATACGCAGTATTTT. The rearrangement joins TRBV27 to TRBJ2-3; possible D gene TRBD2, 6 bases. The CDR3 spans 17 residues. The V end was cut by 1 base, the J end by 4 bases, with 18 bases between. Germline CDR1 is MNHEY and CDR2 is SMNVEV (reference sequence).

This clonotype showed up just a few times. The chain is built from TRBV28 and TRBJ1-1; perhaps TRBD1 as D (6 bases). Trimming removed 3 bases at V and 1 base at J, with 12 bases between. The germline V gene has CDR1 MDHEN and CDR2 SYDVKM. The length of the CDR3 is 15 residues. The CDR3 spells CASSFRRGGNTEAFF. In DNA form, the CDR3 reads TGTGCCAGCAGTTTTCGAAGGGGGGGGAACACTGAAGCTTTCTTT.

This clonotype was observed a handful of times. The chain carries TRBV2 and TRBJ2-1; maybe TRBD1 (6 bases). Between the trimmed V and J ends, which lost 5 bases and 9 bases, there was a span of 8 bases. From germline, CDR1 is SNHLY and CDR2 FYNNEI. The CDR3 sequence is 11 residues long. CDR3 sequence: CASSNRAEQFF. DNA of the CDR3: TGTGCCAGCAGTAACAGGGCTGAGCAGTTCTTC. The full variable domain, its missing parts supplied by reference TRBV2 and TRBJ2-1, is EPEVTQTPSHQVTQMGQEVILRCVPISNHLYFYWYRQILGQKVEFLVSFYNNEISEKSEIFDDQFSVERPDGSNFTLKIRSTKLEDSAMYFCASSNRAEQFFGPGTRLTVL.

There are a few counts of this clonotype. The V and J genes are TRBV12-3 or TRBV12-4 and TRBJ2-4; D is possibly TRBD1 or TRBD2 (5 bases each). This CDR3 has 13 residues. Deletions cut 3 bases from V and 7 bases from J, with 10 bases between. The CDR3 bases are TGTGCCAGCAGTTTTGGTTGGGGGAACATTCAGTACTTC. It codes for CASSFGWGNIQYF.

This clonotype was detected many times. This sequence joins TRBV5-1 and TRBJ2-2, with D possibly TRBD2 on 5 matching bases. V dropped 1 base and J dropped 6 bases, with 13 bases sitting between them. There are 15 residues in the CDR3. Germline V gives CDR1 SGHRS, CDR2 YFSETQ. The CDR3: CASSLREIEAGELFF. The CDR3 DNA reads TGCGCCAGCAGCTTGCGGGAAATCGAGGCCGGGGAGCTGTTTTTT.